This TCR beta chain was sequenced in a study of metastatic and nonmetastatic thyroid tumors (TCRdb year 2020). Background on the whole study: Repertoires were compared across peripheral blood and tumor or nodule tissue samples from malignant and benign thyroid patients.

No patient had received any treatment before thyroid surgery. Using T-cell receptor beta sequencing, the study looked back at clinical samples from patients collected from the early 2010s to the late 2010s. The library was generated by PCR. TCRdb shows the sequencer as Illumina HiSeq 4000. The TCR beta-chain CDR3 region of each patient was profiled by high-throughput sequencing. On the authors' methods: The researchers built a classifier to tell apart papillary thyroid cancer patients with distant metastasis, based on CDR3 differences among clinicopathological groups. The Shannon index was used to assess repertoire diversity, and the Morisita-Horn index was used to assess tumor-blood repertoire similarity. TCRdb ran its own pipeline on the public reads, namely fastp trimming at Q25 and MiXCR clone calling, and kept in-frame beta chains. The V and J calls were determined by TCRdb, not by the authors. This sample gives around 15,000 clones in total; about 27% of them show up just once. 3% to 4.5% of the sample goes to the ten largest clones.

The germline V gene specifies ENHRY as CDR1 and SYGVKD as CDR2. Clipping removes 2 bases from V and 3 bases from J, with 8 as the unmatched junction base count. The CDR3 covers 16 residues, taking in both the cysteine and the phenylalanine. Only the CDR3 DNA is retained, 48 bases long and in frame from the first base. A note on this clone: The antigen it binds to is not known. No much larger clone exists at a distance of one base, and base qualities are not known.

General conclusions and limits of the study: In both blood and tumor samples, TCR beta diversity was reported to be significantly higher in malignant tumors than in benign nodules.

The chain is made from TRBV10-3 and TRBJ2-3; TRBD2 matches 7 bases in the middle. The clonotype originates from a female donor with papillary thyroid cancer or a benign thyroid nodule (not recorded which). Some clones in this sample may be carry-over from other donors' samples. Sequencing was performed on blood. The nucleotide sequence is TGTGCCATCAGTGAGACCCGGGGCGGGGGTACAGATACGCAGTATTTT. The encoded protein is CAISETRGGGTDTQYF.